The subject of this entry is one T cell receptor (beta chain). Blood was collected once per donor into heparin, averaging about 116 mL. The data originate from a study of beta chain features in type 1 diabetes. All of the isolated RNA was reverse transcribed, so expressed TCRB transcripts were sequenced. The assay was immunoSEQ multiplex PCR, and TCRdb's table has in-frame clones only and misses some. This sample has under 950,000 clones, with about a sixth found just once. Deletions cut 4 bases from V and 0 bases from J, with 10 bases between. Germline V gives CDR1 KGHSH, CDR2 LQKENI. CDR3 length equals 15 residues.

The chain recombines TRBV18 with TRBJ1-3; D is uncertain. The TCR sequence derives from a woman aged 18-29 years in good health. Sequencing used naive CD4+ T cells from blood. The CDR3 DNA is TGTGCCAGCTCACTTTCGGCTTCCTCTGGAAACACCATATATTTT. Protein: CASSLSASSGNTIYF. Together with reference TRBV18 and TRBJ1-3, the CDR3 gives the full variable domain: NAGVMQNPRHLVRRRGQEARLRCSPMKGHSHVYWYRQLPEEGLKFMVYLQKENIIDESGMPKERFSAEFPKEGPSILRIQQVVRGDSAAYFCASSLSASSGNTIYFGEGSWLTVV.